The 20 T cell receptor beta chains presented below share a single source sample, sequenced in a study of T cells in women clearing cervical HPV infection. The assay was immunoSEQ multiplex PCR, and TCRdb's table has in-frame clones only and misses some. The table gives tens of thousands of clones; the top ten clones make up roughly a sixth of it. The sample was blood buffy coat. These receptors were collected from a woman between 18 and 69 years old with a cervical HPV16 infection that either progressed to CIN3+ or cleared (not recorded which).

In regard to this clone: The read halts 3 residues ahead of the CDR3 end, with the missing end drawn from the germline J gene. The chain is built from TRBV7-3 and TRBJ2-7, with TRBD2 matching 8 bases. Trimming at V came to 5 bases and at J to 4 bases, leaving 7 bases not matched to a gene. Germline CDR1 reads SGHTA; CDR2 reads FQGTGA. The CDR3 totals 14 residues. Here the CDR3 reads CASSPSGGFYEQYF. Incomplete CDR3 DNA: TGTGCCAGCAGCCCGAGCGGGGGATTTTACGAG.

A word on this clone: The read gets to within 3 residues of the CDR3 end, and the germline J gene fills in the rest. The gene calls are TRBV7-2 and TRBJ2-3; 8 bases are shared with TRBD1. The CDR3 is made up of 15 amino acids. Germline assignment: CDR1 SGHTA and CDR2 FQGNSA. The covered CDR3 bases are TGTGCCAGCAGCCCGCGGACAGGGAACAATCAGCCG. Protein product: CASSPRTGNNQP. The full CDR3 is CASSPRTGNNQPQYF.

Concerning this clone: From the germline J gene comes the end of the CDR3, since the read stops 3 residues before it. The rearrangement uses TRBV12-3 or TRBV12-4 and TRBJ1-2, with D tentatively TRBD1 (6 bases). With 10 bases removed from V and 2 bases from J, the gap between germline ends came to 17 bases. This CDR3 has 14 residues. This chain's CDR3 is CANSRGGANYGYTF. Partial CDR3 DNA: TGTGCCAACTCTCGAGGGGGGGCCAACTATGGC.

To note about this clone: The read stops 3 residues short of the end of the CDR3; the missing end is completed from the germline J gene. The rearrangement uses TRBV7-6 and TRBJ1-1; 9 bases line up with TRBD1. The CDR3 is made up of 14 amino acids. J gave up 5 bases and V 3 bases, and 4 bases lay outside the gene matches. From germline, CDR1 is SGHVS and CDR2 FNYEAQ. The CDR3 bases that were read are TGTGCCAGCAGCTTCGGGGACAGGGAAACTGAA. Translation gives CASSFGDRETE. The whole CDR3 protein is CASSFGDRETEAFF.

A word on this clone: The DNA ends 3 residues before the CDR3 does, and the rest of the CDR3 is filled in from the germline J gene. The V and J genes are TRBV6-1 and TRBJ1-1; D is possibly TRBD1 (5 bases). The CDR3 consists of 14 residues. Germline V lookup: CDR1 MNHNS, CDR2 SASEGT. Between the trimmed V and J ends, which lost 4 bases and 1 base, there was a span of 10 bases. The CDR3 region is CASSVRVANTEAFF. The part of the CDR3 DNA that was read is TGTGCCAGCAGTGTCAGGGTGGCGAACACTGAA.

Notes on this clone: Its ends do not fully match the called genes, so a read error is possible. Sequencing ends 3 residues short of the CDR3 end; the germline J gene provides the rest. The V gene is TRBV7-7, the J gene TRBJ1-2; tentatively, D is TRBD1 (5 bases). In germline, CDR1 is SSHAT, CDR2 FNYEAQ (reference sequence). The CDR3 has 15 residues. CDR3 region: CASSPSPGLAYDYTF. The DNA read from the CDR3 is TGTGCTAGCAGCCCCTCGCCGGGACTAGCCTACGAC.

A remark on this clone: Coverage ceases 3 residues before the CDR3 finishes, and the germline J gene fills in the end. The gene calls are TRBV7-6 and TRBJ2-2; a weak D match, TRBD1 (6 bases). The V gene's germline CDR1 is SGHVS and CDR2 FNYEAQ. V was cut by 4 bases and J by 0 bases, with 18 bases left in between. The CDR3 extends over 18 amino acids. This CDR3 is CASSSIRGPKSNTGELFF. The part of the CDR3 DNA that was read is TGTGCCAGCAGCTCAATCAGGGGTCCTAAATCGAACACCGGGGAG.

For this clone: This sample includes further DNA sequences coding for the same CDR3. The sequenced CDR3 bases are TGTGCCAGCAGCTTGCAGGGTTATAGCAATCAGCCC. Amino acids: CASSLQGYSNQP. The entire CDR3 sequence reads CASSLQGYSNQPQHF. This chain uses TRBV5-8 with TRBJ1-5; TRBD1 might be the D (5 bases). The read ends 3 residues before the CDR3 terminus; that terminus is restored from the germline J gene. Per germline, CDR1 SGHTS and CDR2 YDEGEE. The CDR3 length is 15 residues. V was cut by 1 base and J by 0 bases, with 8 bases left in between.

Details on this clone: The read gets to within 3 residues of the CDR3 end, and the germline J gene fills in the rest. The rearrangement links TRBV19 to TRBJ1-2; D may be TRBD1 (5 bases). The CDR3 has 13 residues. Germline V gene lookup returns CDR1 LNHDA and CDR2 SQIVND (reference sequence). Incomplete CDR3 DNA: TGTGCCAGTAGCCAGGGTAATTATCACGAC. Protein sequence: CASSQGNYHD. The whole CDR3 region reads CASSQGNYHDYTF.

With regard to this clone: The CDR3 end falls 3 residues outside the read, so it is completed with the germline J gene. The rearrangement uses TRBV7-6 and TRBJ2-3; the match to TRBD2 covers 9 bases. The CDR3 is 15 residues long. Germline V CDR1 and CDR2: SGHVS, FNYEAQ. The sequenced part of the CDR3 DNA is TGTGCCAGCAGCTTCGGCGGGAGGGGGACGGAGACG. Translation: CASSFGGRGTET. The full-length CDR3 reads as CASSFGGRGTETQYF.

Of note for this clone: Read sequence stops 3 residues before the CDR3 end, and the germline J gene provides the missing end. The chain uses TRBV2 and TRBJ2-5; the D gene is possibly TRBD1 (5 bases). The CDR3 contains 14 residues. With 3 bases removed from V and 4 bases from J, the gap between germline ends came to 12 bases. Germline-derived CDR1 and CDR2 are SNHLY and FYNNEI. CDR3 region: CASSETSQGETQYF. The covered CDR3 bases are TGTGCCAGCAGTGAGACTTCCCAGGGAGAGACC.

As to this clone: The CDR3 goes on 3 residues after the read ends, and that part is filled in from the germline J gene. The chain employs TRBV19 and TRBJ1-2; D ambiguous. The germline V gene has CDR1 LNHDA and CDR2 SQIVND (reference sequence). The CDR3 sequence is 12 residues long. The CDR3 bases that were read are TGTGCCAGTAGTATTGGAGCGTACGAC. It specifies CASSIGAYD. The entire CDR3 is CASSIGAYDYTF.

Note on this clone: Read sequence stops 3 residues before the CDR3 end, and the germline J gene provides the missing end. The chain recombines TRBV12-3 or TRBV12-4 with TRBJ2-7, with no clear D. CDR3 length equals 12 residues. V was pared by 8 bases and J by 3 bases, with 11 bases between. CDR3 sequence: CASGRDLYEQYF. The sequenced CDR3 bases are TGTGCCAGCGGGCGAGACCTCTACGAG.

In regard to this clone: The read falls 3 residues short of the CDR3 end, and the missing part is taken from the germline J gene. The chain joins TRBV7-2 to TRBJ1-2; possible D gene TRBD1, 5 bases. This CDR3 contains 13 residues. Germline values: CDR1 SGHTA, CDR2 FQGNSA. The CDR3 protein is CASSSKGAYDYTF. Partial CDR3 DNA: TGTGCCAGCAGCTCTAAAGGGGCCTACGAC. The whole variable domain, remainder taken from reference TRBV7-2 and TRBJ1-2, is GAGVSQSPSNKVTEKGKDVELRCDPISGHTALYWYRQSLGQGLEFLIYFQGNSAPDKSGLPSDRFSAERTGGSVSTLTIQRTQQEDSAVYLCASSSKGAYDYTFGSGTRLTVV.

About this clone itself: The read finishes 3 residues shy of the CDR3 end, and the germline J gene is used to complete it. The V call is TRBV19, the J call TRBJ2-2; TRBD1 matches at 9 bases. The germline V gene has CDR1 LNHDA and CDR2 SQIVND (reference sequence). This CDR3 comprises 14 residues. The CDR3 region is CASSRDRENEKLFF. The CDR3 bases that were read are TGTGCCAGTAGTCGGGACAGGGAGAATGAAAAG.

Remarks on this clone: The CDR3 extends 3 residues past the end of the read, so its final part is completed from the germline J gene. This rearrangement joins TRBV16 to TRBJ1-2; 7 positions agree with TRBD1. The CDR3 is 14 residues long. CDR1 KGHSY and CDR2 FQNENV come from the germline V gene. V lost 7 bases and J lost 4; bases outside the gene matches: 9. The CDR3 spells CASKWGQLTYGYTF. The sequenced part of the CDR3 DNA is TGTGCCAGCAAATGGGGACAGCTGACCTATGGC.

Comment on this clone: Read sequence stops 3 residues before the CDR3 end, and the germline J gene provides the missing end. The V and J genes are TRBV9 and TRBJ2-5, with a possible D match to TRBD2 (6 bases). CDR1 is SGDLS and CDR2 is YYNGEE in the germline V gene. The CDR3 has 15 amino acids. V lost 0 bases, J lost 5 bases, and 14 bases lay in between. Incomplete CDR3 DNA: TGTGCCAGCAGCGTAGGTCCGGAGGGGATTGAGACC. Amino acid sequence: CASSVGPEGIET. The entire CDR3 is CASSVGPEGIETQYF. The full variable domain, its missing parts supplied by reference TRBV9 and TRBJ2-5, is DSGVTQTPKHLITATGQRVTLRCSPRSGDLSVYWYQQSLDQGLQFLIQYYNGEERAKGNILERFSAQQFPDLHSELNLSSLELGDSALYFCASSVGPEGIETQYFGPGTRLLVL.

Comments on this clone: The read stops 3 residues short of the end of the CDR3; the missing end is completed from the germline J gene. The chain employs TRBV12-3 or TRBV12-4 and TRBJ2-2; a weak D match, TRBD2 (6 bases). This CDR3 comprises 13 residues. The CDR3: CASSPLEGLGLFF. The sequenced CDR3 bases are TGTGCCAGCAGCCCCCTGGAGGGCCTGGGG.

This clone counts as medium-sized by frequency. The read terminates 3 residues before the CDR3 end, so the remaining end is supplied by the germline J gene. This rearrangement joins TRBV19 to TRBJ2-7; TRBD2 matches 7 bases. Germline V lookup: CDR1 LNHDA, CDR2 SQIVND (reference sequence). V gave up 8 bases and J gave up 1 base; unmatched junction bases: 11. The CDR3 is 15 residues long. The part of the CDR3 DNA that was read is TGTGCCAGTGGAGCCCAAAGCGGGGAATCCTACGAG. Its translation: CASGAQSGESYE. The entire CDR3 is CASGAQSGESYEQYF.

A note on this clone: The read ends 3 residues shy of where the CDR3 ends; the end is completed using the germline J gene. The genes are TRBV5-1 and TRBJ1-4, with 7 bases identical to TRBD1. The germline CDR1 and CDR2 sequences are SGHRS and YFSETQ. V lost 2 bases, J lost 7 bases, and 8 bases stayed unmatched. CDR3 length: 15 amino acids. CDR3 DNA, as far as it was read: TGCGCCAGCAGCTTCCGACAGGGAAGTGGTGAAAAA. It specifies CASSFRQGSGEK. The whole CDR3 is CASSFRQGSGEKLFF.